A single sample is the source of the 30 T cell receptor beta chains below, sequenced in a study of shared clonotypes between healthy human individuals. TCRdb keeps only in-frame clones here, not all; method: immunoSEQ multiplex PCR. The data hold about 700,000 clones, with around two thirds observed a single time. Input material: memory CD4+ T cells sorted from blood. Subset defined: CD45RA-negative fraction. Receptors originate from a woman in her twenties or thirties in good health.

This chain uses TRBV10-1 with TRBJ2-4; D not certain. Germline CDR1 WNHNN, CDR2 SYGVQD (reference sequence). This CDR3 contains 16 residues. V lost 0 bases and J lost 1, with 10 bases in between. The CDR3 bases are TGCGCCAGCAGTGAGTCGACCGGATGGGCCAAAAACATTCAGTACTTC. Translated: CASSESTGWAKNIQYF.

The chain combines TRBV7-3 with TRBJ2-5, with 7 bases lining up with TRBD2. V shed 5 bases, J shed 2 bases, and the junction held 11 bases outside the gene matches. The CDR3 is 16 amino acids. Per germline, CDR1 SGHTA and CDR2 FQGTGA. CDR3 coding DNA: TGTGCCAGCAGCCTGATGGGAGCGGGGAAACAAGAGACCCAGTACTTC. Its translation: CASSLMGAGKQETQYF.

The genes are TRBV5-1 and TRBJ2-2, with D possibly being TRBD1 (5 bases). The V gene's germline CDR1 is SGHRS and CDR2 YFSETQ. Trimming stripped 4 bases from V and 6 bases from J, with 19 bases between. This CDR3 contains 16 residues. The CDR3 spells CASSHGLGLGAGELFF. CDR3 DNA sequence: TGCGCCAGCAGCCATGGTTTAGGGCTAGGGGCCGGGGAGCTGTTTTTT.

This chain joins TRBV5-1 and TRBJ2-2; D not resolved. V was cut by 0 bases and J by 6 bases, with 6 bases left in between. The CDR3 is 13 amino acids. CDR1 is SGHRS and CDR2 is YFSETQ in the germline V gene. The CDR3 nucleotides are TGCGCCAGCAGCTTGGCCAATCCCGGGGAGCTGTTTTTT. Protein product: CASSLANPGELFF.

The chain employs TRBV5-1 and TRBJ2-7, with 7 bases matching TRBD2. V shed 0 bases, J shed 6 bases, and the junction held 6 bases outside the gene matches. The CDR3 runs to 14 residues. Germline CDR1 and CDR2: SGHRS and YFSETQ. The CDR3 here is CASSLGRELAEQYF. The CDR3 nucleotides are TGCGCCAGCAGCTTGGGGCGGGAGTTGGCCGAGCAGTACTTC.

The rearrangement links TRBV12-5 to TRBJ1-1; D is ambiguous. V was cut by 5 bases and J by 1 base, with 8 bases left in between. This CDR3 region has 13 residues. The germline V gene encodes CDR1 LGHNT and CDR2 FRNRAP. This chain's CDR3 is CASGLTPNTEAFF. The CDR3 DNA follows: TGTGCTAGTGGTCTTACCCCGAACACTGAAGCTTTCTTT.

The rearrangement joins TRBV5-1 to TRBJ2-3, with a tentative D call TRBD1 (5 bases). This CDR3 contains 16 residues. Germline-derived CDR1 and CDR2 are SGHRS and YFSETQ. Trimming removed 0 bases from V and 5 bases from J, with 16 bases in between. CDR3 DNA: TGCGCCAGCAGCTTGGTAGTAGGGGCCGGCCGAGATACGCAGTATTTT. Its translation: CASSLVVGAGRDTQYF. Filled out from reference TRBV5-1 and TRBJ2-3, the complete variable domain reads KAGVTQTPRYLIKTRGQQVTLSCSPISGHRSVSWYQQTPGQGLQFLFEYFSETQRNKGNFPGRFSGRQFSNSRSEMNVSTLELGDSALYLCASSLVVGAGRDTQYFGPGTRLTVL.

Of note for this clone: Other DNA variants within this sample encode the same CDR3. This chain links TRBV18 with TRBJ1-1; TRBD1 is a possible D gene (5 bases). V lost 1 base and J lost 1, with 10 bases in between. The CDR3 extends over 15 amino acids. Germline V gives CDR1 KGHSH, CDR2 LQKENI. The CDR3 is CASSPQGWGNTEAFF. In nucleotides, the CDR3 is TGTGCCAGCTCACCACAGGGGTGGGGGAACACTGAAGCTTTCTTT.

CDR3 in amino acids: CASSQAGAGETQYF. As DNA, the CDR3 is TGTGCCAGCAGCCAGGCAGGGGCCGGAGAGACCCAGTACTTC. The genes are TRBV7-6 and TRBJ2-5, with D possibly being TRBD1 (6 bases). The V gene's germline CDR1 is SGHVS and CDR2 FNYEAQ. CDR3 size: 14 residues. The germline V and J ends were trimmed by 5 bases and 4 bases, with 14 bases remaining between them.

The count of this clone is one. The chain employs TRBV7-9 and TRBJ1-4; no firm D call. CDR1 is SEHNR, CDR2 FQNEAQ, per germline (reference sequence). The CDR3 is 16 residues long. V gave up 5 bases and J gave up 0 bases, with 13 bases separating them. CDR3 region: CASSPRSMATNEKLFF. The CDR3 region has the DNA TGTGCCAGCAGCCCCCGGTCCATGGCAACTAATGAAAAACTGTTTTTT.

This clone was seen only once. CDR3 bases: TGTGCCAGCAGTTACTCATGGGGACCGAACACTGAAGCTTTCTTT. This codes for CASSYSWGPNTEAFF. The chain is built from TRBV6-6 and TRBJ1-1, with a possible D match to TRBD1 (5 bases). Looked up from germline, CDR1 is MNHNY and CDR2 is SVGAGI (reference sequence). CDR3 length: 15 residues. The V and J ends lost 0 bases and 1 base respectively, with 9 bases between them.

This chain uses TRBV7-3 with TRBJ2-1, with a tentative D call TRBD1 (6 bases). CDR1 and CDR2 from the germline V gene are SGHTA and FQGTGA. This CDR3 spans 16 amino acids. The V end was cut by 5 bases, the J end by 2 bases, with 16 bases between. Here the CDR3 reads CASSPQRGTPYNEQFF. CDR3 DNA: TGTGCCAGCAGCCCCCAGAGGGGGACCCCCTACAATGAGCAGTTCTTC. The whole variable domain, remainder taken from reference TRBV7-3 and TRBJ2-1, is GAGVSQTPSNKVTEKGKYVELRCDPISGHTALYWYRQSLGQGPEFLIYFQGTGAADDSGLPNDRFFAVRPEGSVSTLKIQRTERGDSAVYLCASSPQRGTPYNEQFFGPGTRLTVL.

The chain is built from TRBV28 and TRBJ2-2, with 9 bases that match TRBD1. Looked up from germline, CDR1 is MDHEN and CDR2 is SYDVKM. Trimming at V came to 5 bases and at J to 6 bases, leaving 10 bases not matched to a gene. The CDR3 is made up of 16 amino acids. The CDR3 sequence is CASSPPGQGLPGELFF. In nucleotides, the CDR3 is TGTGCCAGCAGTCCCCCGGGACAGGGACTCCCCGGGGAGCTGTTTTTT.

The V and J genes are TRBV2 and TRBJ1-5; D not certain. Germline CDR1 reads SNHLY; CDR2 reads FYNNEI. This CDR3 is built from 14 residues. V shed 4 bases and J shed 3 bases, with 10 bases lying between them. The CDR3 is CASSVPGSNQPQHF. The DNA of the CDR3 is TGTGCCAGCAGTGTCCCCGGATCCAATCAGCCCCAGCATTTT.

J is TRBJ2-3 and V is TRBV25-1, with D possibly called TRBD1 or TRBD2 (5 bases each). The germline V gene has CDR1 MGHDK and CDR2 SYGVNS. This CDR3 contains 14 residues. Trimming removed 2 bases at V and 5 bases at J, with 11 bases between. The CDR3 reads CASSEGRGLDTQYF. For the CDR3, the DNA is TGTGCCAGCAGTGAAGGACGGGGCCTAGATACGCAGTATTTT. The full variable domain, with the rest looked up from reference TRBV25-1 and TRBJ2-3, is EADIYQTPRYLVIGTGKKITLECSQTMGHDKMYWYQQDPGMELHLIHYSYGVNSTEKGDLSSESTVSRIRTEHFPLTLESARPSHTSQYLCASSEGRGLDTQYFGPGTRLTVL.

The rearrangement links TRBV5-4 to TRBJ2-7, with 9 positions matching TRBD2. Germline values: CDR1 SGHNT, CDR2 YYREEE (reference sequence). The trim removed 5 bases at V and 7 bases at J, leaving 10 bases unmatched. The CDR3 runs 14 residues. The DNA for the CDR3 is TGTGCCAGCAGTCGTGCTAGCGGGGTAGAGGAGCAGTACTTC. Encoded protein: CASSRASGVEEQYF.

The chain has TRBV6-6 and TRBJ2-1; D not certain. Germline CDR1 and CDR2: MNHNY and SVGAGI (reference sequence). Trimming pared 4 bases from V and 6 bases from J, leaving 4 bases between. The CDR3 length is 11 residues. CDR3 coding DNA: TGTGCCAGCAGTTTCGGCAATGAGCAGTTCTTC. This translates into CASSFGNEQFF.

This clone was observed a handful of times. The chain recombines TRBV7-9 with TRBJ1-4, with 12 bases identical to TRBD1. The V gene end was trimmed by 5 bases and the J gene end by 8 bases; junction bases not matched to a gene: 6. Germline CDR1 and CDR2: SEHNR and FQNEAQ (reference sequence). The length of the CDR3 is 15 residues. Here the CDR3 reads CASSPPGQGAEKLFF. In DNA, the CDR3 is TGTGCCAGCAGCCCTCCGGGACAGGGGGCGGAAAAACTGTTTTTT.

V usage is TRBV6-4 and J usage is TRBJ1-5; 9 bases align to TRBD1. Germline CDR1 and CDR2: MRHNA and SNTAGT. With 5 bases clipped from V and 7 bases from J, the junction kept 9 bases outside the gene matches. The CDR3 is 15 amino acids. The CDR3 protein is CASSPGTGRGQPQHF. The DNA of the CDR3 is TGTGCCAGCAGTCCCGGGACAGGGCGCGGACAGCCCCAGCATTTT.

This chain links TRBV25-1 with TRBJ1-1; 7 positions match TRBD1. The CDR3 length is 13 residues. The V gene end was trimmed by 6 bases and the J gene end by 3 bases; junction bases not matched to a gene: 4. In germline, CDR1 is MGHDK, CDR2 SYGVNS. CDR3 bases: TGTGCCAGCAGCGGGACAGCCTACACTGAAGCTTTCTTT. Translation: CASSGTAYTEAFF.

This sequence joins TRBV10-3 and TRBJ2-7, with 9 bases identical to TRBD1. V dropped 3 bases and J dropped 6; count of bases not matched to a gene: 6. Germline loops: CDR1 ENHRY, CDR2 SYGVKD. This CDR3 region has 14 residues. The CDR3 is CAISEDRGIGEQYF. For the CDR3, the DNA is TGTGCCATCAGTGAAGACAGGGGGATTGGCGAGCAGTACTTC.

This clone turned up a few times. The sample carries other DNA sequences with the same CDR3. The rearrangement links TRBV28 to TRBJ2-5; D remains unclear. This CDR3 has 11 amino acids. Trimming stripped 2 bases from V and 4 bases from J, with 2 bases between. CDR1 is MDHEN and CDR2 is SYDVKM in the germline V gene. CDR3 sequence: CASSLRETQYF. For the CDR3, the DNA is TGTGCCAGCAGTTTACGAGAGACCCAGTACTTC.

This clone was seen only a few times. This same CDR3 is encoded by further DNA sequences in the sample. The rearrangement joins TRBV7-9 to TRBJ1-4; TRBD1 aligns across 9 bases. CDR3 length equals 14 residues. CDR1 SEHNR and CDR2 FQNEAQ come from the germline V gene (reference sequence). V was pared by 4 bases and J by 5 bases, with 2 bases of the junction left unmatched. The CDR3 loop is CASSSGQGNEKLFF. CDR3 nucleotide sequence: TGTGCCAGCAGCTCAGGACAGGGGAATGAAAAACTGTTTTTT.

The rearrangement links TRBV19 to TRBJ1-2; D unresolved. Germline V lookup: CDR1 LNHDA, CDR2 SQIVND (reference sequence). With 3 bases removed from V and 2 bases from J, the gap between germline ends came to 7 bases. The CDR3 contains 13 residues. The CDR3 nucleotides read TGTGCCAGTAGTATCCTAGGGAACTATGGCTACACCTTC. It codes for CASSILGNYGYTF.

This chain connects TRBV30 to TRBJ1-4, with D unclear. The V end lost 3 bases, the J end lost 6 bases, and 11 bases lay between the germline ends. The CDR3 runs 13 residues. Per germline, CDR1 GTSNPN and CDR2 SVGIG (reference sequence). CDR3 nucleotides: TGTGCCTGGAGCAGGTCAGTGGATGAAAAACTGTTTTTT. It codes for CAWSRSVDEKLFF.

This clone was seen just once. The chain recombines TRBV13 with TRBJ2-3; 14 bases align to TRBD2. V lost 5 bases to trimming and J lost 0 bases; unmatched junction nucleotides: 10. The CDR3 loop spans 19 amino acids. Looked up from germline, CDR1 is PRHDT and CDR2 is FYEKMQ (reference sequence). The CDR3, as DNA: TGTGCCAGCAGCACGGGACTAGCGGGAGAAGGGATGAGCACAGATACGCAGTATTTT. It codes for CASSTGLAGEGMSTDTQYF.

In DNA, the CDR3 is TGTGCCAGCAGCTTCCAACAGGGGATTAAAGATGGGGAGCTGTTTTTT. Its protein is CASSFQQGIKDGELFF. The chain employs TRBV7-2 and TRBJ2-2, with 7 nucleotides matching TRBD1. From germline, CDR1 is SGHTA and CDR2 FQGNSA. Trimming at V came to 3 bases and at J to 8 bases, leaving 12 bases not matched to a gene. The length of the CDR3 is 16 residues. Variable domain in full (rest from reference TRBV7-2 and TRBJ2-2): GAGVSQSPSNKVTEKGKDVELRCDPISGHTALYWYRQSLGQGLEFLIYFQGNSAPDKSGLPSDRFSAERTGGSVSTLTIQRTQQEDSAVYLCASSFQQGIKDGELFFGEGSRLTVL.

The gene calls are TRBV11-3 and TRBJ2-5, with 7 nucleotides matching TRBD2. V was clipped by 5 bases and J by 0 bases; unmatched bases: 3. Germline lookup yields CDR1 SGHNT and CDR2 YENEEA. This CDR3 has 14 residues. CDR3 nucleotides: TGTGCCAGCAGCCGGGGGACTAACCAAGAGACCCAGTACTTC. It is translated as CASSRGTNQETQYF.

V gene TRBV5-1 combines with J gene TRBJ2-3, with 9 bases matching TRBD1. The CDR3 totals 16 residues. The V gene's germline CDR1 is SGHRS and CDR2 YFSETQ. Unmatched junction bases numbered 6, after V lost 3 bases and J lost 1 base. CDR3 nucleotides: TGCGCCAGCAGCTGGCGAAGGACAGGGGGCACAGATACGCAGTATTTT. This encodes CASSWRRTGGTDTQYF. The whole variable domain, remainder taken from reference TRBV5-1 and TRBJ2-3, is KAGVTQTPRYLIKTRGQQVTLSCSPISGHRSVSWYQQTPGQGLQFLFEYFSETQRNKGNFPGRFSGRQFSNSRSEMNVSTLELGDSALYLCASSWRRTGGTDTQYFGPGTRLTVL.

The chain recombines TRBV18 with TRBJ1-3; D ambiguous. The CDR3 length is 14 residues. The V end lost 1 base, the J end lost 2 bases, and 6 bases lay between the germline ends. Germline V gene lookup returns CDR1 KGHSH and CDR2 LQKENI. The CDR3 DNA sequence: TGTGCCAGCTCACCACAGTCAACTGGAAACACCATATATTTT. Residues: CASSPQSTGNTIYF.